This T cell receptor (beta chain) was recovered during a study of blood T cell repertoires in COVID-19. Assay: immunoSEQ multiplex PCR; the TCRdb copy retains only in-frame clones and omits some. Altogether some 78,000 clones are present, approximately 89% being singletons, with the ten largest covering approximately 5%. CDR1 and CDR2 (germline): SGHNT, YYREEE (reference sequence). V lost 0 bases to trimming and J lost 2 bases, with 9 bases between them. CDR3 size: 14 residues. This clone was seen only a few times. The sequenced material came from peripheral blood. The V call is TRBV5-4, the J call TRBJ2-7; no clear D. The sequence derives from a man between 45 and 60 years old with active or convalescent COVID-19. The CDR3 protein is CASSLAENTYEQYF. The CDR3 nucleotides read TGTGCCAGCAGCTTGGCAGAAAACACCTACGAGCAGTACTTC.